Each of the 2 T cell receptor beta chains below was sequenced from the same sample in a study of T cell clonality in common variable immunodeficiency. Assay used: immunoSEQ multiplex PCR; TCRdb lists only in-frame clones, some missing. The profile covers tens of thousands of clones, none occurring a single time. What was sequenced was peripheral blood mononuclear cells. All receptors derive from a person between 18 and 69 years old in good health.

This clone was seen many times. The read finishes 3 residues shy of the CDR3 end, and the germline J gene is used to complete it. This same CDR3 is encoded by further DNA sequences in the sample. The chain joins TRBV7-8 to TRBJ1-5; D is ambiguous. CDR1 and CDR2 (germline): SGHVS, FQNEAQ. Trimming left V 1 base short and J 0 bases short, with 10 bases between. The CDR3 loop spans 16 amino acids. The CDR3 DNA, read in part, is TGTGCCAGCAGCTTAGGAGCGGGAATTAGCAATCAGCCC. This sequence encodes CASSLGAGISNQP. The CDR3 in its entirety is CASSLGAGISNQPQHF.

This clone was found many times. The read falls 3 residues short of the CDR3 end, and the missing part is taken from the germline J gene. The J gene is TRBJ2-1, the V gene TRBV5-4, with TRBD1 matching 8 bases. In germline, CDR1 is SGHNT, CDR2 YYREEE (reference sequence). The CDR3 contains 13 residues. The J segment lost 9 bases and the V segment lost 4 bases, leaving 6 bases of the junction unmatched. The CDR3 protein is CASSRTGMGEQFF. The CDR3 bases that were read are TGTGCCAGCAGCCGGACAGGGATGGGTGAG.